These 28 T cell receptor beta chains were all obtained from the same sample, sequenced in a study of shared clonotypes between healthy human individuals. The repertoire was sequenced with immunoSEQ multiplex PCR; TCRdb's copy has only in-frame clones and lacks some. Of a few million clones in the sample, 85% to 95% are singletons; the top ten hold under 0.45%. The sample taken for sequencing was naive CD4+ T cells from PBMCs. Subset: CD45RA+ positively selected. Every receptor here comes from a man between 18 and 35 years old in good health. Some clones in this sample may be carry-over from other donors' samples.

This chain uses TRBV6-6 with TRBJ2-2; no firm D call. The germline CDR1 and CDR2 sequences are MNHNY and SVGAGI (reference sequence). Trimming stripped 2 bases from V and 2 bases from J, with 6 bases between. The CDR3 runs to 14 residues. This CDR3 reads CASSYNINTGELFF. CDR3 bases: TGTGCCAGCAGTTACAACATAAACACCGGGGAGCTGTTTTTT.

The V gene is TRBV28, the J gene TRBJ2-3; 11 nucleotides align to TRBD2. Losses at the gene ends were 6 bases for V and 3 bases for J; bases not matched to a gene: 8. In germline, CDR1 is MDHEN, CDR2 SYDVKM. This CDR3 is 16 amino acids long. In nucleotides, the CDR3 is TGTGCCAGCAGGATGACTAGCGGGATCTCTACAGATACGCAGTATTTT. As protein: CASRMTSGISTDTQYF.

The V call is TRBV9, the J call TRBJ2-1; tentatively, D is TRBD2 (8 bases). There are 15 residues in the CDR3. V dropped 5 bases and J dropped 8 bases, with 20 bases sitting between them. Germline V lookup: CDR1 SGDLS, CDR2 YYNGEE. The CDR3 protein is CASRQTSGGGDEQFF. CDR3 DNA sequence: TGTGCCAGCAGGCAAACTAGCGGAGGGGGCGATGAGCAGTTCTTC.

V gene TRBV19 combines with J gene TRBJ2-3; 10 nucleotides agree with TRBD2. The CDR3 is 17 amino acids. J was trimmed by 5 bases and V by 5 bases; bases with no gene match: 13. Germline-derived CDR1 and CDR2 are LNHDA and SQIVND (reference sequence). This chain's CDR3 is CASSRGSGRQSLDTQYF. The CDR3 DNA reads TGTGCCAGTAGTCGGGGTAGCGGGAGGCAATCTCTAGATACGCAGTATTTT.

This chain connects TRBV23-1 to TRBJ2-2; TRBD1 aligns across 7 bases. TRBV23-1 is annotated as an ORF whose role is uncertain. This CDR3 spans 16 amino acids. The V segment lost 0 bases and the J segment 6 bases; nucleotides outside the gene matches: 7. In DNA form, the CDR3 reads TGCGCCAGCAGTCAATCCAAGGGGGCGCCCCCCGGGGAGCTGTTTTTT. Protein sequence: CASSQSKGAPPGELFF.

The V call is TRBV18, the J call TRBJ2-7; 7 nucleotides align to TRBD2. Losses at the gene ends were 2 bases for V and 0 bases for J; bases not matched to a gene: 7. Germline-derived CDR1 and CDR2 are KGHSH and LQKENI. The CDR3 has 16 amino acids. The CDR3 region is CASSPGARGSSYEQYF. As DNA, the CDR3 is TGTGCCAGCTCACCAGGCGCGCGGGGGAGCTCCTACGAGCAGTACTTC.

The J gene is TRBJ2-5, the V gene TRBV18; tentative D call: TRBD2 (5 bases). Trimming pared 3 bases from V and 3 bases from J, leaving 14 bases between. The CDR3 runs to 15 residues. CDR1 is KGHSH, CDR2 LQKENI, per germline. DNA for the CDR3: TGTGCCAGCTCACCCAGTTGGGGAGTGGAAGAGACCCAGTACTTC. Protein product: CASSPSWGVEETQYF.

This clone was seen just once. The gene calls are TRBV28 and TRBJ2-5, with 7 bases identical to TRBD1. CDR1 and CDR2 (germline): MDHEN, SYDVKM. The V and J ends lost 8 bases and 1 base, in that order; junction bases with no gene match: 7. The CDR3 is 14 amino acids. In nucleotides, the CDR3 is TGTGCCAGCGGTCCTACAGGGGTCCAAGAGACCCAGTACTTC. Translating gives CASGPTGVQETQYF.

This clone was recorded once. The rearrangement joins TRBV25-1 to TRBJ1-4; tentative D call: TRBD1 (6 bases). Germline lookup yields CDR1 MGHDK and CDR2 SYGVNS. This CDR3 contains 15 residues. The V and J ends lost 4 bases and 7 bases respectively, with 16 bases between them. CDR3: CASSAHRVRGEKLFF. CDR3 DNA: TGTGCCAGCAGTGCTCACAGGGTTAGGGGTGAAAAACTGTTTTTT.

V gene TRBV7-2 combines with J gene TRBJ1-2, with 10 bases fitting TRBD1. V was pared by 4 bases and J by 6 bases, with 2 bases of the junction left unmatched. Germline CDR1 is SGHTA and CDR2 is FQGNSA. This CDR3 contains 13 residues. DNA for the CDR3: TGTGCCAGCAGCTCCGGACAGGGGGATGGCTACACCTTC. Its protein product is CASSSGQGDGYTF.

The V call is TRBV7-9, the J call TRBJ2-1, with D uncertain. This CDR3 contains 11 residues. Germline CDR1 SEHNR, CDR2 FQNEAQ (reference sequence). V lost 2 bases, J lost 10 bases, and 6 bases lay in between. CDR3 protein: CASSLYQEQFF. CDR3 nucleotide sequence: TGTGCCAGCAGCTTATACCAAGAGCAGTTCTTC.

The chain has TRBV28 and TRBJ2-5; 8 nucleotides match TRBD2. Germline assignment: CDR1 MDHEN and CDR2 SYDVKM. Losses at the gene ends were 2 bases for V and 4 bases for J; bases not matched to a gene: 12. The CDR3 consists of 17 residues. The chain's CDR3 is CASSLTGLAGNRETQYF. CDR3 nucleotides: TGTGCCAGCAGTTTAACAGGGTTAGCGGGAAATAGAGAGACCCAGTACTTC.

The rearrangement uses TRBV5-6 and TRBJ2-7; D is undetermined. CDR3 length: 15 residues. Trimming shortened V by 1 base and J by 2 bases, and 13 bases separated the two germline ends. Germline CDR1 SGHDT, CDR2 YYEEEE. This CDR3 is CASSLMGSLAYEQYF. In DNA form, the CDR3 reads TGTGCCAGCAGCTTGATGGGCAGTTTGGCCTACGAGCAGTACTTC.

The chain uses TRBV5-1 and TRBJ2-1; no clear D gene. This CDR3 comprises 14 residues. CDR1 and CDR2 from the germline V gene are SGHRS and YFSETQ. Trimming shortened V by 3 bases and J by 0 bases, and 7 bases separated the two germline ends. The CDR3 reads CASSSLDSYNEQFF. CDR3 coding DNA: TGCGCCAGCAGCTCCCTAGACTCCTACAATGAGCAGTTCTTC.

This clone is a singleton in its sample. This chain links TRBV7-2 with TRBJ2-3; TRBD2 matches 8 bases. The CDR3 is made up of 15 amino acids. CDR1 and CDR2 (germline): SGHTA, FQGNSA. J gave up 9 bases and V 1 base, and 9 bases lay outside the gene matches. The CDR3: CASSLVDGGRTTQYF. DNA of the CDR3: TGTGCCAGCAGCTTAGTTGATGGCGGGAGGACCACGCAGTATTTT.

The V gene is TRBV6-1, the J gene TRBJ2-7; a possible D gene is TRBD1 (6 bases). The V gene lost 2 bases and the J gene lost 3 bases, with 11 bases spanning the gap. The germline V gene has CDR1 MNHNS and CDR2 SASEGT. The CDR3 loop spans 14 amino acids. CDR3 DNA: TGTGCCAGCAGTGAATTACAGGGTAGCTACGAGCAGTACTTC. This codes for CASSELQGSYEQYF.

On this clone: A junction boundary mismatches the germline segment, possibly from a read error. The CDR3 DNA follows: TGTGCCAGCACCCAGGACACACATACGCAGTATTTT. Translated: CASTQDTHTQYF. This sequence joins TRBV2 and TRBJ2-3, with TRBD1 as a possible D gene (5 bases). Per germline, CDR1 SNHLY and CDR2 FYNNEI. CDR3 length: 12 amino acids.

The CDR3 region is CASSPQGISGETQYF. The DNA for the CDR3 is TGTGCCAGCTCTCCCCAGGGGATTTCGGGGGAGACCCAGTACTTC. The V call is TRBV18, the J call TRBJ2-5, with D possibly matching TRBD1 (6 bases). Trimming removed 6 bases from V and 5 bases from J, with 19 bases in between. Germline V gene data show CDR1 as KGHSH and CDR2 as LQKENI. The CDR3 is 15 residues long.

CDR3 bases: TGTGCCAGCTCGCTTAGCGCCCCCGGGCCGAGGCACGAGCAGTACTTC. Amino acids: CASSLSAPGPRHEQYF. The V call is TRBV18, the J call TRBJ2-7, with D possibly TRBD2 on 5 matching bases. The V end lost 6 bases, the J end lost 5 bases, and 23 bases lay between the germline ends. This CDR3 spans 16 amino acids. Looked up from germline, CDR1 is KGHSH and CDR2 is LQKENI.

The chain has TRBV7-9 and TRBJ1-2, with D possibly matching TRBD1 (6 bases). This CDR3 spans 16 amino acids. The V gene lost 1 base and the J gene lost 4 bases, with 16 bases spanning the gap. The germline V gene encodes CDR1 SEHNR and CDR2 FQNEAQ (reference sequence). The CDR3 DNA follows: TGTGCCAGCAGCTTAGGAGGACAGTCCGCTCCCTATGGCTACACCTTC. It is translated as CASSLGGQSAPYGYTF.

This chain joins TRBV6-6 and TRBJ2-5, with a tentative D call TRBD1 (6 bases). The V and J ends lost 4 bases and 2 bases respectively, with 14 bases between them. Per the germline V gene, CDR1 is MNHNY and CDR2 is SVGAGI (reference sequence). This CDR3 is built from 15 residues. CDR3 in DNA: TGTGCCAGCAGTTTATTACAGGGCCCTCAAGAGACCCAGTACTTC. Translation: CASSLLQGPQETQYF.

The rearrangement joins TRBV30 to TRBJ2-5; 7 positions match TRBD2. Germline V gene data show CDR1 as GTSNPN and CDR2 as SVGIG (reference sequence). J gave up 5 bases and V 0 bases, and 12 bases lay outside the gene matches. The CDR3 runs to 16 residues. The CDR3 spells CAWSVKAGIPHETQYF. Here the CDR3 DNA reads TGTGCCTGGAGTGTTAAAGCGGGAATCCCCCATGAGACCCAGTACTTC.

In its sample, this clone was seen once. V gene TRBV6-1 combines with J gene TRBJ2-1, with D tentatively TRBD2 (5 bases). The CDR3 is made up of 15 amino acids. Germline loops: CDR1 MNHNS, CDR2 SASEGT. The V and J ends lost 4 bases and 6 bases respectively, with 16 bases between them. CDR3 loop: CASSGTRYFVNEQFF. The CDR3 DNA reads as TGTGCCAGCAGTGGAACTAGGTACTTTGTCAATGAGCAGTTCTTC.

The chain uses TRBV5-1 and TRBJ2-7; 7 bases line up with TRBD2. Germline V lookup: CDR1 SGHRS, CDR2 YFSETQ. Trimming at V came to 4 bases and at J to 5 bases, leaving 9 bases not matched to a gene. The CDR3 is made up of 14 amino acids. The CDR3 sequence is CASSGGLAGDEQYF. CDR3 coding DNA: TGCGCCAGCAGCGGGGGACTCGCGGGAGACGAGCAGTACTTC.

This sequence joins TRBV28 and TRBJ2-7; the match to TRBD2 covers 10 bases. CDR3 length: 16 residues. Trimming removed 4 bases from V and 1 base from J; junction bases left unmatched: 7. Germline assignment: CDR1 MDHEN and CDR2 SYDVKM. CDR3 coding DNA: TGTGCCAGCAGTTCCCCGGCTAGCGGGAGATCCTACGAGCAGTACTTC. It codes for CASSSPASGRSYEQYF.

Regarding this clone: Other DNA sequences in this sample translate to the same CDR3. The chain is built from TRBV5-1 and TRBJ2-1, with unresolved D. V lost 2 bases and J lost 0, with 9 bases in between. CDR3 length: 15 residues. Germline V lookup: CDR1 SGHRS, CDR2 YFSETQ. The CDR3 sequence is CASSFTDSSYNEQFF. The CDR3 DNA follows: TGCGCCAGCAGCTTCACGGATAGCTCCTACAATGAGCAGTTCTTC.

V and J are TRBV4-3 and TRBJ2-1; D is uncertain. The germline V gene encodes CDR1 LGHNA and CDR2 YSLEER. The CDR3 has 13 amino acids. V dropped 0 bases and J dropped 8 bases, with 8 bases sitting between them. CDR3 amino acids: CASSQDLFYEQFF. CDR3 in DNA: TGCGCCAGCAGCCAAGATCTTTTTTATGAGCAGTTCTTC.

A single count supports this clone. The V gene is TRBV7-9, the J gene TRBJ2-6; 10 positions match TRBD1. Germline trimming cut 1 base from V and 0 bases from J; bases unmatched to any gene: 6. CDR1 and CDR2 from the germline V gene are SEHNR and FQNEAQ (reference sequence). This CDR3 has 19 residues. CDR3 bases: TGTGCCAGCAGCTTAGTATGGGACAGGGGTAGCTCTGGGGCCAACGTCCTGACTTTC. The encoded protein is CASSLVWDRGSSGANVLTF.